The present T cell receptor beta chain was sequenced within a study of a mutant IDH1 vaccine in newly diagnosed glioma. Overall study context: It was radiotherapy, temozolomide, or both that patients received previously, with most receiving both. It was at week 35 that visit V12 occurred, and at week 47 that visit V13 did. The study's findings and limits: Pseudoprogression seemingly bore no relation to changes in top peripheral T cell clonotypes.

Stated time point: week 35, safety follow-up. Alongside topical imiquimod, each dose of vaccine comprised 300 ug of mutant IDH1 20-mer peptide. The patients received vaccinations eight times, in weeks 1, 3, 5, 7, 11, 15, 19 and 23. Trimming took 1 base from V and 14 from J, leaving 9 bases between them. Looked up from germline, CDR1 is SGHAT and CDR2 is FQNNGV. This CDR3 spans 12 amino acids. Turning to this clone: Its antigen is unknown.

This table comes from immunoSEQ multiplex PCR, and its TCRdb copy is limited to in-frame clones, with some not included. Among 60,000 to 75,000 clones listed, approximately 86% were seen once. The chain employs TRBV11-2 and TRBJ1-6, with D maybe TRBD1 (5 bases). The source was PBMCs, collected from a glioma patient whose treatment included an IDH1 peptide vaccine. The TCR originated in a man aged 30 to 45 with glioma. The CDR3 coding sequence is TGTGCCAGCAGCTTAGCCCAGGGAGCCCTCCACTTT. This codes for CASSLAQGALHF.